This T cell receptor beta chain derives from a study of shared clonotypes between healthy human individuals. Study in general: Per-donor plates numbered three CD4 naive, three CD4 memory, two CD8 naive and one CD8 memory.

General observations from the study: On the whole, naive subsets had larger estimated richness than memory subsets had.

The CDR3 extends over 16 amino acids. In germline, CDR1 is SGHAT, CDR2 FQNNGV. V shed 4 bases and J shed 4 bases, with 18 bases lying between them. The authors loaded 200 ng DNA, around 30,000 T cell genomes, into sorted-subset replicate PCRs. The data were produced by immunoSEQ multiplex PCR, yet TCRdb's version contains in-frame clones alone and is incomplete. The data show about 1.1 million clones, with 77% seen just once and 0.89% held by the top ten. Of note for this clone: As yet, its antigen is unknown.

Source material: memory CD4+ T cells from PBMCs. Subset of the sample: CD45RA-negative fraction. The clonotype was recovered from a man aged 18 to 29 in good health. Some clones in this sample may be carry-over from other donors' samples. The genes are TRBV11-2 and TRBJ2-3; D might be TRBD1 (6 bases). The CDR3 coding sequence is TGTGCCAGCAGCTCGGGACACCCAGACGGGGCAGATACGCAGTATTTT. It translates to CASSSGHPDGADTQYF.